The 15 T cell receptor beta chains below all came from one sample that was sequenced in a study of human T cells and chemical hapten exposure (dated by TCRdb to the early 2020s). The time point label of this sample denotes: pre-sensitization, week 0. The treatment or condition label, as the study defines it: therapeutic diphenylcyclopropenone sensitization with weekly scalp DPC. Receptor amplification or capture employed RACE. Instrument on record: NextSeq 500. The public reads were run again by TCRdb, first through fastp at Q25 and then through MiXCR, and only productive beta chains were kept. A single entry per CDR3 protein holds the most common genes and DNA from its merged rows. The table for this sample lists more than 50,000 distinct CDR3 sequences; around 7% of them were counted only once. Over 1.5% of the sample goes to the ten largest clones. Sequencing was performed on whole blood, taken in connection with sensitization to the hapten diphenylcyclopropenone (DPC). The source is a woman aged 25-40 years with alopecia areata. Some clones in this sample may be carry-over from other donors' samples.

This clonotype was seen at least ten times. The chain links TRBV12-3 or TRBV12-4 to TRBJ2-2, with TRBD1 matching over 7 bases. V was pared by 8 bases and J by 4 bases, with 7 bases of the junction left unmatched. The CDR3 spans 14 residues. CDR3: CASGAGTVTGELFF. The CDR3 DNA follows: TGTGCCAGCGGAGCCGGGACAGTCACCGGGGAGCTGTTTTTT.

This clonotype was counted many times. Here the CDR3 DNA reads TGTGCCACCGGCCTCCAGGCGGAGACCCAGTACTTC. Residues: CATGLQAETQYF. V gene TRBV7-9 combines with J gene TRBJ2-5; D uncertain. CDR3 length: 12 amino acids. V shed 10 bases and J shed 5 bases, with 14 bases lying between them. The germline V gene encodes CDR1 SEHNR and CDR2 FQNEAQ (reference sequence).

This clonotype was picked up a small number of times. The chain combines TRBV11-2 with TRBJ1-6; D is possibly TRBD1 (5 bases). This CDR3 is 17 amino acids long. V lost 4 bases, J lost 11 bases, and 24 bases lay in between. Germline CDR1 and CDR2: SGHAT and FQNNGV. Here the CDR3 reads CASSSTKPGTVFTPLHF. In nucleotides, the CDR3 is TGTGCCAGCAGCTCCACTAAACCCGGGACGGTCTTCACACCCCTCCACTTT.

The V call is TRBV16, the J call TRBJ2-1; 7 nucleotides match TRBD2. The CDR3 extends over 15 amino acids. CDR1 and CDR2 (germline): KGHSY, FQNENV. The trim removed 7 bases at V and 6 bases at J, leaving 12 bases unmatched. CDR3 sequence: CASIRGTIGFNEQFF. The CDR3 DNA is TGTGCCAGCATCCGCGGGACTATCGGTTTCAATGAGCAGTTCTTC.

The chain combines TRBV9 with TRBJ2-3, with 9 bases identical to TRBD2. J was trimmed by 0 bases and V by 0 bases; bases with no gene match: 5. Germline V gene sequence: CDR1 SGDLS, CDR2 YYNGEE. The length of the CDR3 is 17 residues. CDR3 DNA sequence: TGTGCCAGCAGCGTAGAAGGCCTAGCGGGGAGCACAGATACGCAGTATTTT. Its protein product is CASSVEGLAGSTDTQYF.

Many counts were recorded for this clonotype. This chain's CDR3 is CASSLSLGGYEQYF. The CDR3 DNA reads TGTGCCAGCAGTTTATCCCTGGGGGGCTACGAGCAGTACTTC. The chain carries TRBV27 and TRBJ2-7; possibly TRBD2 for D (6 bases). V shed 0 bases and J shed 3 bases, with 9 bases lying between them. Germline V lookup: CDR1 MNHEY, CDR2 SMNVEV (reference sequence). The CDR3 loop spans 14 amino acids.

The sample holds a few counts of this clonotype. The V gene is TRBV7-9, the J gene TRBJ1-2; D not resolved. CDR3 length: 14 amino acids. Trimming removed 1 base at V and 8 bases at J, with 14 bases between. Germline V gene sequence: CDR1 SEHNR, CDR2 FQNEAQ (reference sequence). Here the CDR3 DNA reads TGTGCCAGCAGCTTAGTTGCTAACAGCGCCGGCTACACCTTC. Translating gives CASSLVANSAGYTF.

This clonotype was found many times. The chain recombines TRBV29-1 with TRBJ1-1; D gene uncertain. Looked up from germline, CDR1 is SQVTM and CDR2 is ANQGSEA. Trimming removed 4 bases at V and 3 bases at J, with 9 bases between. The CDR3 sequence is 12 residues long. The CDR3 DNA sequence: TGCAGCGTTGTATCTTGGGACACTGAAGCTTTCTTT. This gives the protein CSVVSWDTEAFF.

This clonotype was seen many times. This chain joins TRBV7-9 and TRBJ1-1; 7 nucleotides align to TRBD1. J was trimmed by 3 bases and V by 5 bases; bases with no gene match: 3. Germline V lookup: CDR1 SEHNR, CDR2 FQNEAQ (reference sequence). The CDR3 covers 13 residues. The CDR3 DNA is TGTGCCAGCAGCCCAGGGGGAGACACTGAAGCTTTCTTT. Translated: CASSPGGDTEAFF.

Of note for this clonotype: Its ends do not fully match the called genes, so a read error is possible. CDR3: CSAMIMDRNPYGDTF. The CDR3 region has the DNA TGCAGCGCTATGATTATGGACAGGAACCCCTATGGCGACACCTTC. The chain recombines TRBV29-1 with TRBJ1-2, with 7 bases lining up with TRBD1. The CDR3 runs to 15 residues. The germline CDR1 and CDR2 sequences are SQVTM and ANQGSEA. Full variable domain (rest looked up from reference TRBV29-1 and TRBJ1-2): SAVISQKPSRDICQRGTSLTIQCQVDSQVTMMFWYRQQPGQSLTLIATANQGSEATYESGFVIDKFPISRPNLTFSTLTVSNMSPEDSSIYLCSAMIMDRNPYGDTFGSGTRLTVV.

Points on this clonotype: A much larger clone lies a single base off, so this may be a read error. The chain recombines TRBV12-3 or TRBV12-4 with TRBJ2-2; 13 bases align to TRBD2. The CDR3 is made up of 16 amino acids. V lost 6 bases, J lost 4 bases, and 5 bases stayed unmatched. Written as DNA, the CDR3 is TGTGCCAGCAGCCCCACTAGCGGGGGGGTCACCGGGGAGCTGTTTTTT. Translating gives CASSPTSGGVTGELFF.

This clonotype was picked up many times. CDR3 nucleotides: TGTGCCAGCAGCTTAACTCAAGAAAATGAGCAGTTCTTC. It specifies CASSLTQENEQFF. The chain employs TRBV11-2 and TRBJ2-1; the D is unclear. The V end was cut by 2 bases, the J end by 7 bases, with 9 bases between. The length of the CDR3 is 13 residues. The germline V gene has CDR1 SGHAT and CDR2 FQNNGV.

The chain has TRBV6-5 and TRBJ1-1; maybe TRBD1 (5 bases). The germline gives CDR1 MNHEY, CDR2 SVGAGI. The V end was cut by 8 bases, the J end by 3 bases, with 16 bases between. The CDR3 runs to 14 residues. CDR3 nucleotides: TGTGCCAGCCTCGGACACTTCGGTTACACTGAAGCTTTCTTT. Translated: CASLGHFGYTEAFF.

The chain carries TRBV5-1 and TRBJ2-4; TRBD1 aligns across 7 bases. In germline, CDR1 is SGHRS, CDR2 YFSETQ. V lost 0 bases, J lost 0 bases, and 9 bases stayed unmatched. This CDR3 region has 18 residues. This CDR3 is CASSLVGQQLLAKNIQYF. DNA of the CDR3: TGCGCCAGCAGCTTGGTGGGACAGCAACTACTAGCCAAAAACATTCAGTACTTC.

This clonotype came up many times. The chain joins TRBV6-1 to TRBJ2-7, with D possibly TRBD2 on 6 matching bases. The CDR3 loop spans 15 amino acids. V was clipped by 2 bases and J by 6 bases, with 17 bases between them. Germline V gene lookup returns CDR1 MNHNS and CDR2 SASEGT. The CDR3 DNA follows: TGTGCCAGCAGTGAAAATATCAGGGAGGATTCCGAGCAGTACTTC. Protein sequence: CASSENIREDSEQYF.